Sequencing of this T cell receptor (beta chain) was carried out in a study of cytomegalovirus exposure and HLA in healthy donors. The PCR was carried out with 60 Vbeta primers and 13 Jbeta primers. This table comes from immunoSEQ multiplex PCR, and its TCRdb copy is limited to in-frame clones, with some not included. Among around 120,000 clones listed, about 80% were seen once. V shed 4 bases and J 7 bases; nucleotides not matched to a gene: 9. The germline CDR1 and CDR2 sequences are KGHSH and LQKENI. The CDR3 is made up of 14 amino acids. The sample comprised PBMCs. The chain uses TRBV18 and TRBJ1-2, with 7 bases aligning to TRBD1. This TCR derives from a man under 40 in good health and CMV-seronegative. The CDR3 DNA is TGTGCCAGCTCACTCGACAGGGATCCAGGTGGCTACACCTTC. Amino acid sequence: CASSLDRDPGGYTF.